One sample yielded the 10 T cell receptor beta chains listed below, sequenced in a study of regulatory T cells in long-lasting Graves disease (dated by TCRdb to about 2021). Per the publication, the time point label means: newly diagnosed GD, antithyroid drugs for less than 3 months. For both TCR sequencing and RNA sequencing, RNA was extracted from PBMCs in TRIzol. Libraries were built with multiplex PCR. The run used an Illumina HiSeq 4000. To build TCR beta libraries, CDR3 regions were amplified by Arm-PCR using iRepertoire HTBI primers. TCRdb passed the public sequencing reads through fastp at Q25 and MiXCR, retaining productive beta sequences. When rows share a CDR3 protein, they turn into one entry using the most common DNA and genes. Here the sample has about 620,000 distinct CDR3 sequences; approximately 15% occur a single time. The biggest ten clones account for about 17% of the sample. This sample was also put to use in a study of T cells in Graves' hyperthyroidism and ophthalmopathy.

The sequencing used peripheral blood mononuclear cells (PBMCs), collected at new diagnosis, from a patient treated with antithyroid drugs. These receptor sequences come from a woman aged 25-40 years with Graves disease. Donor details come from another sample of the same person, matched by shared clones.

This clonotype was observed many times. The chain employs TRBV6-5 and TRBJ1-4; a weak D match, TRBD1 (5 bases). The germline gives CDR1 MNHEY, CDR2 SVGAGI. V lost 1 base and J lost 0, with 9 bases in between. The CDR3 runs 16 residues. CDR3 sequence reads: CASSYLGRATNEKLFF. For the CDR3, the DNA is TGTGCCAGCAGTTACTTGGGGCGGGCAACTAATGAAAAACTGTTTTTT.

There are many counts of this clonotype. The chain links TRBV20-1 to TRBJ1-1, with TRBD1 identical over 11 bases. The CDR3 has 14 residues. CDR1 is DFQATT and CDR2 is SNEGSKA in the germline V gene (reference sequence). The chain's CDR3 is CAQGGQGGGTEAFF. In nucleotides, the CDR3 is TGCGCCCAGGGGGGACAGGGGGGCGGCACTGAAGCTTTCTTT.

This clonotype was seen many times. V usage is TRBV28 and J usage is TRBJ2-1, with TRBD2 matching over 9 bases. V trimming: 4 bases; J trimming: 7 bases; junction bases outside the gene matches: 8. CDR1 is MDHEN and CDR2 is SYDVKM in the germline V gene. This CDR3 has 15 amino acids. The CDR3 is CASSYSGRLTNEQFF. The CDR3, as DNA: TGTGCCAGCAGTTATAGCGGGAGATTGACGAATGAGCAGTTCTTC.

This clonotype has ten or more counts. The chain employs TRBV6-1 and TRBJ2-5; D not resolved. V gave up 6 bases and J gave up 1 base, with 3 bases separating them. The length of the CDR3 is 11 residues. Looked up from germline, CDR1 is MNHNS and CDR2 is SASEGT. The CDR3 DNA reads as TGTGCCAGCAGGGTCCAAGAGACCCAGTACTTC. Translation gives CASRVQETQYF.

The V and J genes are TRBV4-1 and TRBJ2-3; D gene ambiguous. Germline V lookup: CDR1 MGHRA, CDR2 YSYEKL. V dropped 3 bases and J dropped 0 bases, with 7 bases sitting between them. The CDR3 consists of 14 residues. CDR3 residues: CASSQGGSTDTQYF. CDR3 sequence (DNA): TGCGCCAGCAGCCAGGGCGGTAGCACAGATACGCAGTATTTT.

This clonotype was recorded at least ten times. The chain carries TRBV2 and TRBJ2-7, with D hard to call. CDR3 size: 12 residues. Looked up from germline, CDR1 is SNHLY and CDR2 is FYNNEI. V was trimmed by 10 bases and J by 1 base, leaving 11 bases between them. Written as DNA, the CDR3 is TGTGCCACCGGCGGCAGGTCCTACGAGCAGTACTTC. It specifies CATGGRSYEQYF.

CDR3 sequence reads: CSARDDRTGGDRFSYEQYF. Here the CDR3 DNA reads TGCAGTGCTAGAGATGACCGGACAGGGGGGGATCGTTTCTCCTACGAGCAGTACTTC. The chain employs TRBV20-1 and TRBJ2-7; 10 nucleotides line up with TRBD1. CDR1 and CDR2 from the germline V gene are DFQATT and SNEGSKA (reference sequence). The CDR3 contains 19 residues. V lost 0 bases and J lost 0; bases outside the gene matches: 14.

This clonotype was seen more than once but under ten times. V and J are TRBV12-5 and TRBJ2-1; D possibly corresponds to TRBD2 (5 bases). V was pared by 0 bases and J by 0 bases, with 12 bases between. The CDR3 contains 17 residues. Germline lookup yields CDR1 LGHNT and CDR2 FRNRAP. DNA of the CDR3: TGTGCTAGTGGTTTGGTACACAAGCGGAGCTCCTACAATGAGCAGTTCTTC. Protein product: CASGLVHKRSSYNEQFF.

The chain carries TRBV5-5 and TRBJ1-6, with D uncertain. Germline-derived CDR1 and CDR2 are SGHKS and YYEKEE (reference sequence). V lost 3 bases, J lost 10 bases, and 17 bases lay in between. CDR3 length: 15 amino acids. The CDR3 reads CASSYGGQSMSPLHF. The DNA for the CDR3 is TGTGCCAGCAGCTACGGCGGGCAGTCTATGTCACCCCTCCACTTT.

The rearrangement links TRBV5-1 to TRBJ2-1; D gene unclear. The CDR3 runs to 14 residues. V was clipped by 0 bases and J by 8 bases, with 12 bases between them. Germline CDR1 SGHRS, CDR2 YFSETQ. The CDR3 coding sequence is TGCGCCAGCAGCTTGGGCCAGTTTGGGGATGAGCAGTTCTTC. Its protein product is CASSLGQFGDEQFF.